The 2 T cell receptor beta chains below were found in one sample sequenced in a study of Graves' ophthalmopathy and Graves' hyperthyroidism. The authors amplified TCR beta CDR3 regions from RNA transcripts. Second-round multiplex PCR came after a first-round RT-PCR that employed HTBI primers. From the multiplex PCR reads, TCRdb called clonotypes with MiXCR, one entry per CDR3 protein. Of 260,000 or so distinct CDR3 sequences in the sample, around 45% were seen once. The sequencing input was peripheral blood. These receptors were taken from an adult man with Graves' ophthalmopathy.

This clonotype has ten or more counts. The chain links TRBV25-1 to TRBJ2-2; D gene unclear. V was shortened by 5 bases and J by 2 bases, with 9 bases between the two germline ends. CDR3 length: 14 residues. Germline loops: CDR1 MGHDK, CDR2 SYGVNS. CDR3 bases: TGTGCCAGCAGTCTTGTATCTAACACCGGGGAGCTGTTTTTT. It specifies CASSLVSNTGELFF.

A note on this clonotype: This may be a read error: a much more frequent sequence differs by one nucleotide. The conserved final phenylalanine or tryptophan is absent from the CDR3, which likely points to a read error. The V and J genes are TRBV10-3 and TRBJ1-6; no reliable D call. The length of the CDR3 is 12 residues. Trimming took off 3 bases at V and 8 bases at J, with 5 bases between the two ends. CDR1 is ENHRY and CDR2 is SYGVKD in the germline V gene. CDR3 nucleotides: TGTGCCATCAGTGATACTGATTCACCCCTCCACTCT. Translating gives CAISDTDSPLHS.